These 20 T cell receptor beta chains were all obtained from the same sample, sequenced in a study of T cell repertoires in aging, cancer and after chemotherapy. TCR beta rearrangements were amplified from peripheral blood genomic DNA. Multiplex touch-down PCR with TRB-A/B primers amplified rearranged V-D-J TRB sequences. Using its own MiXCR run on the multiplex PCR reads, TCRdb lists one record per CDR3 protein. This table holds thousands of distinct CDR3 sequences, roughly 26% found once. Sequences were obtained from blood. Source of these receptors: a human donor with a solid tumor.

The CDR3 sequence is CASSQGRPSYNEQFF. CDR3 in DNA: TGTGCCAGCAGCCAAGGGCGGCCCTCCTACAATGAGCAGTTCTTC. The rearrangement uses TRBV4-2 and TRBJ2-1, with D hard to call. Germline V gene sequence: CDR1 LGHNA, CDR2 YNFKEQ. Trimming removed 1 base from V and 0 bases from J, with 7 bases in between. The CDR3 sequence is 15 residues long.

The sample holds a few counts of this clonotype. The chain combines TRBV7-6 with TRBJ2-7, with 7 bases that match TRBD2. The V gene end was trimmed by 5 bases and the J gene end by 2 bases; junction bases not matched to a gene: 3. CDR1 and CDR2 (germline): SGHVS, FNYEAQ. CDR3 size: 13 residues. This CDR3 reads CASSRRGAYEQYF. In DNA form, the CDR3 reads TGTGCCAGCAGCCGACGGGGGGCCTACGAGCAGTACTTC.

This clonotype rates as medium-sized (0.01 to 0.1%). The V call is TRBV6-1, the J call TRBJ2-5; 11 bases match TRBD2. Germline V lookup: CDR1 MNHNS, CDR2 SASEGT. The CDR3 covers 14 residues. With 7 bases clipped from V and 3 bases from J, the junction kept 4 bases outside the gene matches. The CDR3 nucleotides read TGTGCCAGCACTAGCGGGAGGTCCGAAGAGACCCAGTACTTC. Protein sequence: CASTSGRSEETQYF.

This clonotype is medium-sized. V is TRBV30 and J is TRBJ1-3; no reliable D call. Germline CDR1 GTSNPN, CDR2 SVGIG (reference sequence). Trimming shortened V by 4 bases and J by 0 bases, and 4 bases separated the two germline ends. The CDR3 is 12 amino acids. DNA for the CDR3: TGTGCCTGGAAGGCCTCTGGAAACACCATATATTTT. It encodes CAWKASGNTIYF.

The chain links TRBV7-9 to TRBJ2-2; D might be TRBD2 (5 bases). From germline, CDR1 is SEHNR and CDR2 FQNEAQ (reference sequence). V lost 10 bases and J lost 1, with 19 bases in between. This CDR3 is 16 amino acids long. CDR3 DNA: TGTGCCATCCGGAGGAGAGTCGGGTGGAACACCGGGGAGCTGTTTTTT. It yields the protein CAIRRRVGWNTGELFF.

The genes are TRBV4-2 and TRBJ2-7; D is tentatively TRBD1 or TRBD2 (5 bases each). This CDR3 has 14 amino acids. V was shortened by 0 bases and J by 4 bases, with 10 bases between the two germline ends. Germline V gene lookup returns CDR1 LGHNA and CDR2 YNFKEQ. The CDR3 loop reads CASSQDRDLYEQYF. The CDR3 nucleotides are TGTGCCAGCAGCCAAGATCGGGACCTTTACGAGCAGTACTTC.

On this clonotype: A read error may explain this, as a much larger clone is one base away. V and J are TRBV5-6 and TRBJ2-2; no clear D. V dropped 3 bases and J dropped 4 bases, with 10 bases sitting between them. The CDR3 contains 14 residues. Germline values: CDR1 SGHDT, CDR2 YYEEEE. The CDR3 region has the DNA TGTGCCAGCAGCTCACGGACGAGCACCGGGGAGCTGTTTTTT. Its protein product is CASSSRTSTGELFF.

Points on this clonotype: This may be a read error, as it is one base from a much larger clone. V usage is TRBV29-1 and J usage is TRBJ1-2, with D possibly matching TRBD1 (5 bases). Germline loops: CDR1 SQVTM, CDR2 ANQGSEA. V was clipped by 4 bases and J by 3 bases, with 12 bases between them. This CDR3 has 13 amino acids. The CDR3 here is CSVARGIDYGYTF. CDR3 DNA sequence: TGCAGCGTTGCTAGGGGCATCGACTATGGCTACACCTTC.

By frequency in the sample, this clonotype is medium-sized. The chain has TRBV6-5 and TRBJ1-1, with D unresolved. The CDR3 is made up of 11 amino acids. Germline CDR1 and CDR2: MNHEY and SVGAGI. Between the trimmed V and J ends, which lost 6 bases and 6 bases, there was a span of 8 bases. CDR3 coding DNA: TGTGCCAGCAGGGGTATGGCTGAAGCTTTCTTT. It yields the protein CASRGMAEAFF.

This clonotype is medium-sized within its sample. The V call is TRBV12-3 or TRBV12-4, the J call TRBJ1-2; maybe TRBD1 (5 bases). V lost 5 bases and J 5 bases, leaving 9 bases between the germline ends. The length of the CDR3 is 12 residues. The CDR3 loop is CASSNRQYGYTF. CDR3 coding DNA: TGTGCCAGCAGTAACAGGCAGTATGGCTACACCTTC.

The chain has TRBV20-1 and TRBJ1-3; no clear D. Per germline, CDR1 DFQATT and CDR2 SNEGSKA (reference sequence). The CDR3 spans 13 residues. Trimming removed 3 bases from V and 4 bases from J, with 10 bases in between. In DNA, the CDR3 is TGCAGTGCTAGCCCCTTTAAGGGAAACACCATATATTTT. Translating gives CSASPFKGNTIYF.

For the CDR3, the DNA is TGCGCCAGCAGCCAACGGACAGGGTCTTACGACGAGCAGTACTTC. As protein: CASSQRTGSYDEQYF. The J gene is TRBJ2-7, the V gene TRBV5-1; TRBD1 agrees at 8 bases. The junction had 11 bases not matched to a gene; V was cut back by 4 bases and J by 5 bases. The CDR3 extends over 15 amino acids. In germline, CDR1 is SGHRS, CDR2 YFSETQ. The complete variable domain, with remaining parts taken from reference TRBV5-1 and TRBJ2-7, reads KAGVTQTPRYLIKTRGQQVTLSCSPISGHRSVSWYQQTPGQGLQFLFEYFSETQRNKGNFPGRFSGRQFSNSRSEMNVSTLELGDSALYLCASSQRTGSYDEQYFGPGTRLTVT.

DNA of the CDR3: TGTGCCAGCAGCCAAGCGACCCGGGGAGGCTACACCTTC. Protein sequence: CASSQATRGGYTF. This chain joins TRBV14 and TRBJ1-2; D unresolved. Germline V CDR1 and CDR2: SGHDN, FVKESK. V lost 1 base to trimming and J lost 8 bases, with 11 bases between them. The CDR3 runs to 13 residues. The full variable domain, rest sourced from reference TRBV14 and TRBJ1-2, is EAGVTQFPSHSVIEKGQTVTLRCDPISGHDNLYWYRRVMGKEIKFLLHFVKESKQDESGMPNNRFLAERTGGTYSTLKVQPAELEDSGVYFCASSQATRGGYTFGSGTRLTVV.

Regarding this clonotype: This could be a read error, since a much larger clone is one nucleotide away. The chain combines TRBV6-5 with TRBJ2-7; TRBD1 matches at 9 bases. Germline V gene data show CDR1 as MNHEY and CDR2 as SVGAGI. The CDR3 spans 13 residues. The CDR3 is CVSTRTGVNEQYF. The CDR3 DNA reads as TGTGTCAGCACCCGGACAGGGGTAAACGAGCAGTACTTC.

The V and J genes are TRBV20-1 and TRBJ2-2; D is unresolved. From germline, CDR1 is DFQATT and CDR2 SNEGSKA (reference sequence). The length of the CDR3 is 13 residues. Trimming stripped 0 bases from V and 4 bases from J, with 6 bases between. Here the CDR3 DNA reads TGCAGTGCTAGAGATCACAGCACCGGGGAGCTGTTTTTT. Protein product: CSARDHSTGELFF.

The V and J genes are TRBV6-5 and TRBJ1-1, with D tentatively TRBD1 (5 bases). V lost 5 bases, J lost 0 bases, and 13 bases lay in between. From germline, CDR1 is MNHEY and CDR2 SVGAGI. The CDR3 runs 15 residues. CDR3 sequence (DNA): TGTGCCAGCAGTAACACTCCGGGGCTGAACACTGAAGCTTTCTTT. Its protein product is CASSNTPGLNTEAFF.

This clonotype is categorized as medium-sized (0.01 to 0.1%). The chain carries TRBV5-1 and TRBJ2-2; TRBD1 might be the D (5 bases). This CDR3 region has 14 residues. The V gene lost 5 bases and the J gene lost 1 base, with 9 bases spanning the gap. The germline gives CDR1 SGHRS, CDR2 YFSETQ. CDR3 coding DNA: TGCGCCAGCAGGCGACAGTTGAACACCGGGGAGCTGTTTTTT. Residues: CASRRQLNTGELFF.

By frequency in the sample, this clonotype is medium-sized (0.01 to 0.1%). The chain links TRBV5-6 to TRBJ2-1, with 7 bases aligning to TRBD2. Per the germline V gene, CDR1 is SGHDT and CDR2 is YYEEEE. CDR3 length: 15 residues. Trimming removed 3 bases from V and 4 bases from J; junction bases left unmatched: 7. The CDR3 DNA is TGTGCCAGCAGCTCGAGGACTAGGTTGTACAATGAGCAGTTCTTC. Translated: CASSSRTRLYNEQFF. The whole variable domain, filled in from reference TRBV5-6 and TRBJ2-1, reads DAGVTQSPTHLIKTRGQQVTLRCSPKSGHDTVSWYQQALGQGPQFIFQYYEEEERQRGNFPDRFSGHQFPNYSSELNVNALLLGDSALYLCASSSRTRLYNEQFFGPGTRLTVL.

This clonotype is deemed medium-sized (0.01 to 0.1%). CDR3 sequence (DNA): TGTGCCAGCACCAACGACAGACTAAACATTCAGTACTTC. Residues: CASTNDRLNIQYF. V is TRBV6-5 and J is TRBJ2-4; tentative D call: TRBD1 (5 bases). There are 13 residues in the CDR3. Trimming cost V 7 bases and J 6 bases, with 13 bases left between them. Looked up from germline, CDR1 is MNHEY and CDR2 is SVGAGI.

The V call is TRBV20-1, the J call TRBJ2-1; 9 bases are shared with TRBD2. CDR1 is DFQATT, CDR2 SNEGSKA, per germline (reference sequence). Losses at the gene ends were 8 bases for V and 9 bases for J; bases not matched to a gene: 17. The CDR3 is 15 amino acids. The CDR3: CSTPHAREGLSEQFF. The CDR3 DNA reads as TGCAGTACCCCCCACGCGCGGGAGGGCCTGTCTGAGCAGTTCTTC.